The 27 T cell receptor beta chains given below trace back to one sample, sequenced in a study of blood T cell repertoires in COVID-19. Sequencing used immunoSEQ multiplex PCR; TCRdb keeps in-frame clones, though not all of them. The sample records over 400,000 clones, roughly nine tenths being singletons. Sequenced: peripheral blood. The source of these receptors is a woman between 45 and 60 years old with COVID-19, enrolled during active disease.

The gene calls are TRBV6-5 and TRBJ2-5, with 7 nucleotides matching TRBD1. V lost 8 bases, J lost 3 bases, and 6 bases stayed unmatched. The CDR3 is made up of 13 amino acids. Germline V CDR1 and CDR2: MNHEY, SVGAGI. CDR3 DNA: TGTGCCAGCCAGGGACAGTTAAAAGAGACCCAGTACTTC. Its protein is CASQGQLKETQYF.

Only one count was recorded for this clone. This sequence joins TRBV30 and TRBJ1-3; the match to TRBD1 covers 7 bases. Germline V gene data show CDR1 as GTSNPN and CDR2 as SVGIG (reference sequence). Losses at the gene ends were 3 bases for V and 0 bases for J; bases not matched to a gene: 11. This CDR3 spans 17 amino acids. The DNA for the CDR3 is TGTGCCTGGAGGAACACAGGGGCCCGACTCTCTGGAAACACCATATATTTT. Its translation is CAWRNTGARLSGNTIYF. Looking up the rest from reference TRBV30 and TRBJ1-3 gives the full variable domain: SQTIHQWPATLVQPVGSPLSLECTVEGTSNPNLYWYRQAAGRGLQLLFYSVGIGQISSEVPQNLSASRPQDRQFILSSKKLLLSDSGFYLCAWRNTGARLSGNTIYFGEGSWLTVV.

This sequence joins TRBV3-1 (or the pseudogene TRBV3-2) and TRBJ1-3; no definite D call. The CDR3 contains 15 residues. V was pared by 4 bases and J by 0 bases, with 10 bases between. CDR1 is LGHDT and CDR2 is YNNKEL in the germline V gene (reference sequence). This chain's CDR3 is CASSPEQASGNTIYF. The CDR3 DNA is TGTGCCAGCAGCCCAGAGCAGGCCTCTGGAAACACCATATATTTT.

CDR3 region: CASSLGGTSATDTQYF. The DNA of the CDR3 is TGCGCCAGCAGCTTGGGCGGGACCTCGGCCACAGATACGCAGTATTTT. V and J are TRBV5-1 and TRBJ2-3; D is perhaps TRBD2 (6 bases). The CDR3 is made up of 16 amino acids. Germline V gene lookup returns CDR1 SGHRS and CDR2 YFSETQ. The ends were cut back, 0 bases at V and 2 bases at J, with 13 bases in the middle.

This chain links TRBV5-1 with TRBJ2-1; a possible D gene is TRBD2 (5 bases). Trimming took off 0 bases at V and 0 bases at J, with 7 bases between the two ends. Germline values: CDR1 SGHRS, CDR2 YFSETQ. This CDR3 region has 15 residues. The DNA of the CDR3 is TGCGCCAGCAGCTTGGAAGGGAGCTCCTACAATGAGCAGTTCTTC. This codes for CASSLEGSSYNEQFF.

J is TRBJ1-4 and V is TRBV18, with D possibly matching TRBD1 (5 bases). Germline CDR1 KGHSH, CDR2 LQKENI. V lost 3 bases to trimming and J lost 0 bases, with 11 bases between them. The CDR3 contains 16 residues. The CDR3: CASSPARGATNEKLFF. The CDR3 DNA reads TGTGCCAGCTCACCCGCTAGGGGCGCAACTAATGAAAAACTGTTTTTT.

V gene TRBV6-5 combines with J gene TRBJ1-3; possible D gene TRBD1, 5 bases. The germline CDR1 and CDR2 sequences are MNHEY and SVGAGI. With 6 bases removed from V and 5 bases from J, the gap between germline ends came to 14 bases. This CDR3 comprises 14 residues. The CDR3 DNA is TGTGCCAGCAGACCACAGGTACGAAGAAACACCATATATTTT. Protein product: CASRPQVRRNTIYF.

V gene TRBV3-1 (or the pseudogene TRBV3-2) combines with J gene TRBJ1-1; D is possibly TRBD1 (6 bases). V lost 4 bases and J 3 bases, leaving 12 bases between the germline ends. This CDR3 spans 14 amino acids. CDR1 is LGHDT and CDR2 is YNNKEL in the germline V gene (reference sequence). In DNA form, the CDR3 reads TGTGCCAGCAGCCCGACAGGCCTGGACACTGAAGCTTTCTTT. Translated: CASSPTGLDTEAFF.

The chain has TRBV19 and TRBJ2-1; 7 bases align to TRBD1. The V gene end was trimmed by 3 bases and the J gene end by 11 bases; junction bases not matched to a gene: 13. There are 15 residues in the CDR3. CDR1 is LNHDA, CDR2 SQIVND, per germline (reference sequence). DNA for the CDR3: TGTGCCAGTAGTATCCCGACAGGGAATAAACAGAAGCAGTTCTTC. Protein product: CASSIPTGNKQKQFF. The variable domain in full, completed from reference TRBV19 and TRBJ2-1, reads DGGITQSPKYLFRKEGQNVTLSCEQNLNHDAMYWYRQDPGQGLRLIYYSQIVNDFQKGDIAEGYSVSREKKESFPLTVTSAQKNPTAFYLCASSIPTGNKQKQFFGPGTRLTVL.

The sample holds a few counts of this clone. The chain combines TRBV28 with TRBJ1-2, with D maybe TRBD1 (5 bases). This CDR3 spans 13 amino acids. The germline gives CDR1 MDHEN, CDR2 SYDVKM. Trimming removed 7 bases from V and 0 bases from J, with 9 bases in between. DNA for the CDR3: TGTGCCAGCACCACGGGGGCTAACTATGGCTACACCTTC. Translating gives CASTTGANYGYTF.

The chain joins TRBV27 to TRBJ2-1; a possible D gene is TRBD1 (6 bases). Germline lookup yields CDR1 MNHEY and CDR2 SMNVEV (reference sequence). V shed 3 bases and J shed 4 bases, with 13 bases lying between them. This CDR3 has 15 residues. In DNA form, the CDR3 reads TGTGCCAGCAGTTTGGGGGACATGTTGTACAATGAGCAGTTCTTC. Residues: CASSLGDMLYNEQFF.

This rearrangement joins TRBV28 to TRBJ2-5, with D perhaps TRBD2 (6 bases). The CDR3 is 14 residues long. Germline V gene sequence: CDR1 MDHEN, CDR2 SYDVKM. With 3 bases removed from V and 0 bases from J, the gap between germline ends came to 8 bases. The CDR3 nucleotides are TGTGCCAGCAGTTTGCGGGGATACCAAGAGACCCAGTACTTC. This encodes CASSLRGYQETQYF.

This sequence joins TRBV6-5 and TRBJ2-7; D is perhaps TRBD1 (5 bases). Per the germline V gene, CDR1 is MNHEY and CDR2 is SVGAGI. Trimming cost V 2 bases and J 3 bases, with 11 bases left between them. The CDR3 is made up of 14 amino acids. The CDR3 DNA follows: TGTGCCAGCAGTTACACCGACAGTCTCTACGAGCAGTACTTC. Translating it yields CASSYTDSLYEQYF.

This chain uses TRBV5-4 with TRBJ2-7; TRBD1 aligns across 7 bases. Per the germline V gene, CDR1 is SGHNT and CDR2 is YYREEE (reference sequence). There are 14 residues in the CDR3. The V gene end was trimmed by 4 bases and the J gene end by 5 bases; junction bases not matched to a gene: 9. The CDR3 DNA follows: TGTGCCAGCAGCCCCTTGAGGGGGCACGACGAGCAGTACTTC. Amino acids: CASSPLRGHDEQYF.

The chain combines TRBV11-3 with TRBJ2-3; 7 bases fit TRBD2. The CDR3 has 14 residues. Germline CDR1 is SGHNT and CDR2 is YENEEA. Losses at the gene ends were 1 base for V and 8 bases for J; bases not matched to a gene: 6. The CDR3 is CASSLAAGERTQYF. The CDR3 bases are TGTGCCAGCAGCTTAGCGGCGGGGGAGCGTACGCAGTATTTT.

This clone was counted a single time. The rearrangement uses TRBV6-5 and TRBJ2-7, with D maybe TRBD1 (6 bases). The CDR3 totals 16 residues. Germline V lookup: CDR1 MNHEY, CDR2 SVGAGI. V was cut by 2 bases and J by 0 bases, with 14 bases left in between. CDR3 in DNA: TGTGCCAGCAGTTACCTGGCTCTGACAGGCTCCTACGAGCAGTACTTC. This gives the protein CASSYLALTGSYEQYF.

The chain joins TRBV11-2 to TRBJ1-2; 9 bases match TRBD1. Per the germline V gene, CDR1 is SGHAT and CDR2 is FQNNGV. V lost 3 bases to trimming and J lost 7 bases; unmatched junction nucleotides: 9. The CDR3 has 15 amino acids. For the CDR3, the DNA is TGTGCCAGCAGCTTCGCCCCGGGACAGGGATCTGGCTACACCTTC. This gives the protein CASSFAPGQGSGYTF.

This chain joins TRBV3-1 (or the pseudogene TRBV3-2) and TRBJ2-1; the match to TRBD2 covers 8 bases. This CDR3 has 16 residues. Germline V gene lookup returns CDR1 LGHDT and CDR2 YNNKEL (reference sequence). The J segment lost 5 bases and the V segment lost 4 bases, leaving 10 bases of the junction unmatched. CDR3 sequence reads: CASSLISGGPNNEQFF. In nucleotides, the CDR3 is TGTGCCAGCAGCCTTATCAGCGGGGGCCCCAACAATGAGCAGTTCTTC.

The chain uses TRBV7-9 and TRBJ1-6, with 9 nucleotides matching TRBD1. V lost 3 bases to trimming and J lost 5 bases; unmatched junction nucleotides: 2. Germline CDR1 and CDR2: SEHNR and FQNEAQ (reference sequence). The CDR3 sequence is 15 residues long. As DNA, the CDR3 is TGTGCCAGCAGCTTCCGACAGGGGGATAATTCACCCCTCCACTTT. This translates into CASSFRQGDNSPLHF. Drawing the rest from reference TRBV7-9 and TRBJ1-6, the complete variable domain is DTGVSQNPRHKITKRGQNVTFRCDPISEHNRLYWYRQTLGQGPEFLTYFQNEAQLEKSRLLSDRFSAERPKGSFSTLEIQRTEQGDSAMYLCASSFRQGDNSPLHFGNGTRLTVT.

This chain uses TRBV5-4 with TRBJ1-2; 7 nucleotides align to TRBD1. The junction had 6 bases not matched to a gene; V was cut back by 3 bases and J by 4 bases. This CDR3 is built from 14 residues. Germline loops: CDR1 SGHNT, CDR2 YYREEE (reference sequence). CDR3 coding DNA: TGTGCCAGCAGCTCGCCCGGGACAGTCTATGGCTACACCTTC. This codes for CASSSPGTVYGYTF.

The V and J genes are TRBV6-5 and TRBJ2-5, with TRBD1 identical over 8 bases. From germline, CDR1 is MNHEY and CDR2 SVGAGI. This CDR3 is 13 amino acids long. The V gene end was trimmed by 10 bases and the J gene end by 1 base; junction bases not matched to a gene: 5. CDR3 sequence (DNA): TGTGCCACCAGAACAGGGGGCCAAGAGACCCAGTACTTC. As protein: CATRTGGQETQYF.

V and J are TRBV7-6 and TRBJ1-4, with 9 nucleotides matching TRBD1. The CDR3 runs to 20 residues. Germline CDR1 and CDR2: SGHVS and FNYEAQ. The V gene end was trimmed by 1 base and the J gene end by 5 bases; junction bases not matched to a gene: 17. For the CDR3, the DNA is TGTGCCAGCAGCTTAGGTCTTCCGGGACAGGGCGTCGAAGGAAATGAAAAACTGTTTTTT. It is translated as CASSLGLPGQGVEGNEKLFF.

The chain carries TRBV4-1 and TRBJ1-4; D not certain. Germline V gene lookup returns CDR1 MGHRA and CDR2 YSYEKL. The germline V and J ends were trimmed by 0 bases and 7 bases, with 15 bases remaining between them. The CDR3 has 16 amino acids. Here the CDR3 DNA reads TGCGCCAGCAGCCAAGATTACGAGCCGCGGGGTGAAAAACTGTTTTTT. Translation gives CASSQDYEPRGEKLFF.

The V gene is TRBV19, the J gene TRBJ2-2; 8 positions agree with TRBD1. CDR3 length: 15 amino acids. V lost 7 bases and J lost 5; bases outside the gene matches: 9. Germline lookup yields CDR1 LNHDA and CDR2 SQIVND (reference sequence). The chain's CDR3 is CASTQGALGTGELFF. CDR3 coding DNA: TGTGCCAGTACCCAGGGGGCGCTTGGGACCGGGGAGCTGTTTTTT.

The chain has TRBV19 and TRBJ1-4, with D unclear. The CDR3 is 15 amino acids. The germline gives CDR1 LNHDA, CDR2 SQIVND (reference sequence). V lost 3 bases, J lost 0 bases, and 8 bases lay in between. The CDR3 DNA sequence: TGTGCCAGTAGTATTGCGTCCGCAACTAATGAAAAACTGTTTTTT. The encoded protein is CASSIASATNEKLFF. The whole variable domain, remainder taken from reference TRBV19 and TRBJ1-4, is DGGITQSPKYLFRKEGQNVTLSCEQNLNHDAMYWYRQDPGQGLRLIYYSQIVNDFQKGDIAEGYSVSREKKESFPLTVTSAQKNPTAFYLCASSIASATNEKLFFGSGTQLSVL.

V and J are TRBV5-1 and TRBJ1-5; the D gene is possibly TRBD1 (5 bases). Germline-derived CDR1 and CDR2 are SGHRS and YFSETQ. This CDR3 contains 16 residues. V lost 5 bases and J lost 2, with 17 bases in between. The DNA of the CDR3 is TGCGCCAGCAGTTTTTCCCCGGGGGGAGGCAATCAGCCCCAGCATTTT. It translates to CASSFSPGGGNQPQHF.

Here the CDR3 DNA reads TGTGCCAGCAGCTCCACCCGGACGGGGGGCAATGAGCAGTTCTTC. Its protein is CASSSTRTGGNEQFF. This chain joins TRBV5-6 and TRBJ2-1; 7 bases line up with TRBD2. The CDR3 is made up of 15 amino acids. Per the germline V gene, CDR1 is SGHDT and CDR2 is YYEEEE. V shed 3 bases and J 6 bases; nucleotides not matched to a gene: 9.